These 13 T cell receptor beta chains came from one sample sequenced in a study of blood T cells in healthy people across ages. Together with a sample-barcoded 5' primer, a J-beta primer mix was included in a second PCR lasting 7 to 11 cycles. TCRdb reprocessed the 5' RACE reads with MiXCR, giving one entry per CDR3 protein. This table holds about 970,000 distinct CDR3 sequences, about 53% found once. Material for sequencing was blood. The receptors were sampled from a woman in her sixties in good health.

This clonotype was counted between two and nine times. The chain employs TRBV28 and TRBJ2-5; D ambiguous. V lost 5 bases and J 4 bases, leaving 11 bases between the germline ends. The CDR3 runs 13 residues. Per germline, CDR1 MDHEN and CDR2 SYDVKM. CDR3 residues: CASSVRYRETQYF. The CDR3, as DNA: TGTGCCAGCAGTGTCAGATATCGAGAGACCCAGTACTTC.

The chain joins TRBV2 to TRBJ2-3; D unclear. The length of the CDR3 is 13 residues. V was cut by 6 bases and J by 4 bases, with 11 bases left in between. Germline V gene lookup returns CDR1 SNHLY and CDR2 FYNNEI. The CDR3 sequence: CASRSRPADTQYF. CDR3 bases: TGTGCCAGCAGATCAAGACCGGCAGATACGCAGTATTTT.

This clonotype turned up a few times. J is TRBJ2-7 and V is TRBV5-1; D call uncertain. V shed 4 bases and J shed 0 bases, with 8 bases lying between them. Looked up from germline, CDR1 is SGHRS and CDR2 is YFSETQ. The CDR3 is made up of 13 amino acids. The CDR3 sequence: CASSITSSYEQYF. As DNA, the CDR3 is TGCGCCAGCAGCATTACGAGCTCCTACGAGCAGTACTTC.

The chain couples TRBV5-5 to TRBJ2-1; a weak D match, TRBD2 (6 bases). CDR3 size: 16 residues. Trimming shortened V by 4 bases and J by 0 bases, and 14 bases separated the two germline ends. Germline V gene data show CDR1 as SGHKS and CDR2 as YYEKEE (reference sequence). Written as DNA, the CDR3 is TGTGCCAGCAGCCAAGGACTGGACTACTCCTACAATGAGCAGTTCTTC. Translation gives CASSQGLDYSYNEQFF. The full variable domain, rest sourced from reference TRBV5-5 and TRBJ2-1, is DAGVTQSPTHLIKTRGQQVTLRCSPISGHKSVSWYQQVLGQGPQFIFQYYEKEERGRGNFPDRFSARQFPNYSSELNVNALLLGDSALYLCASSQGLDYSYNEQFFGPGTRLTVL.

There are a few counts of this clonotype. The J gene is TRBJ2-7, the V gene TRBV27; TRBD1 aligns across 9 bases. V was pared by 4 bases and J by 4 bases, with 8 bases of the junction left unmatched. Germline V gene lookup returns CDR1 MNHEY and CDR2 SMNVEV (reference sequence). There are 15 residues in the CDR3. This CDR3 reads CASSSRDRVGYEQYF. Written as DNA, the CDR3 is TGTGCCAGCAGTTCCCGGGACAGGGTGGGTTACGAGCAGTACTTC.

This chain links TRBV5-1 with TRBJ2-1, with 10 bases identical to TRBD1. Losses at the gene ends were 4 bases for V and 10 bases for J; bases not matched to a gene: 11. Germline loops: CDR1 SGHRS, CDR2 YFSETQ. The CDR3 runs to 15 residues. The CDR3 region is CASSPHRQGQGEQFF. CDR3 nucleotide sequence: TGCGCCAGCAGCCCCCATCGACAGGGACAGGGGGAGCAGTTCTTC.

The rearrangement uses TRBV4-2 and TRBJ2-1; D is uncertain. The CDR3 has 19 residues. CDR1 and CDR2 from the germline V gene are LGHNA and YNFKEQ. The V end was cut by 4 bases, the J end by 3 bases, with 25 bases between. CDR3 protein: CASSRWIESTAPLYNEQFF. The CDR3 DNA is TGTGCCAGCAGCCGTTGGATAGAATCGACCGCGCCCCTCTACAATGAGCAGTTCTTC.

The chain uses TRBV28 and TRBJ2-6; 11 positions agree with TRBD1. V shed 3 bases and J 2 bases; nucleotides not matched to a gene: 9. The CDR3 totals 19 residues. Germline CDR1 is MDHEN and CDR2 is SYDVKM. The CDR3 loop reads CASSFRDRGLLTGANVLTF. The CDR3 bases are TGTGCCAGCAGTTTCCGGGACAGGGGGTTGTTAACTGGGGCCAACGTCCTGACTTTC. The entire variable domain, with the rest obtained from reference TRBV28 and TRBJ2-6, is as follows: DVKVTQSSRYLVKRTGEKVFLECVQDMDHENMFWYRQDPGLGLRLIYFSYDVKMKEKGDIPEGYSVSREKKERFSLILESASTNQTSMYLCASSFRDRGLLTGANVLTFGAGSRLTVL.

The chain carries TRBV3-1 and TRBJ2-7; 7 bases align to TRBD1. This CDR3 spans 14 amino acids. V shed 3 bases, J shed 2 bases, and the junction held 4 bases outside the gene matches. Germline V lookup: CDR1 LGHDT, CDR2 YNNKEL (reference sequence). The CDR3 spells CASSHGTAPYEQYF. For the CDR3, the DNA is TGTGCCAGCAGCCACGGGACAGCCCCCTACGAGCAGTACTTC.

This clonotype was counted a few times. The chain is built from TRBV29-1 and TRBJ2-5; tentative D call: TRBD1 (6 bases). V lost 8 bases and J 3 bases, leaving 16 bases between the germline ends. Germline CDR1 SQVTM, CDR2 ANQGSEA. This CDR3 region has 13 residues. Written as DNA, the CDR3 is TGCAGCATCCGGGACATCCCAAAAGAGACCCAGTACTTC. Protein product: CSIRDIPKETQYF.

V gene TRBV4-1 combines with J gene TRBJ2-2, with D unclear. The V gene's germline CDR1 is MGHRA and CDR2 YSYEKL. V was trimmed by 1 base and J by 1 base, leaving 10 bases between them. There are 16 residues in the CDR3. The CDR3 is CASSQGWRKNTGELFF. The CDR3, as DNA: TGCGCCAGCAGCCAAGGGTGGCGGAAGAACACCGGGGAGCTGTTTTTT.

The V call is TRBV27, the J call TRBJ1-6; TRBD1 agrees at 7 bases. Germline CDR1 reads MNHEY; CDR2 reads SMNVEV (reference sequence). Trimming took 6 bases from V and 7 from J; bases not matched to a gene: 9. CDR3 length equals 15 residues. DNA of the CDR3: TGTGCCAGCAGGGGAAGACAGGGAGTAAATTCACCCCTCCACTTT. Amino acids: CASRGRQGVNSPLHF.

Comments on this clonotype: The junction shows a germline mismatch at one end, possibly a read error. CDR3 sequence reads: CASSTSQAYNEQFF. CDR3 nucleotide sequence: TGTGCCAGCAGTACGAGTCAGGCATACAACGAGCAGTTCTTC. This chain uses TRBV6-5 with TRBJ2-1, with D unclear. The CDR3 sequence is 14 residues long. CDR1 is MNHEY, CDR2 SVGAGI, per germline.